The rows below give T cell receptor beta chains drawn from one sample of a study of T-cell memory formation after mild COVID-19. TCRdb used MiXCR to reprocess the 5' RACE reads, holding one entry per CDR3 protein. The table includes about 110,000 distinct CDR3 sequences, roughly a sixth detected once. Sequencing was carried out using PBMCs or a T cell subset sorted from them (not recorded which). These TCRs come from a man aged 18 to 29 who had mild COVID-19 (a few samples of this study predate the infection). Cell type and time point are not known. Both conserved end residues are part of each CDR3. Clone size is shown for a subset of rows, as once, few, many or a class of expanded clone.

J,size,V,CDR3
TRBJ1-2,NA,TRBV2,CASSDPPQSGYTF
TRBJ1-2,NA,TRBV7-2,CASSRDRGRDGYTF
TRBJ2-3,few,TRBV29-1,CSEGTSDTQYF
TRBJ2-3,few,TRBV6-2/TRBV6-3,CASSGPLGGVTQYF
TRBJ2-5,NA,TRBV7-2,CASSLVASGVQETQYF
TRBJ2-3,few,TRBV4-3,CASSLGRGAGDTQYF
TRBJ2-1,NA,TRBV11-2,CAVGSSYNEQFF
TRBJ2-3,few,TRBV20-1,CSASGRIASTDTQYF
TRBJ2-2,NA,TRBV7-2,CASSLVGAAGELFF
TRBJ1-5,few,TRBV12-3/TRBV12-4,CASSLQGRAQPQHF
TRBJ2-2,few,TRBV6-1,CASISGSNTGELFF
TRBJ2-7,NA,TRBV10-3,CAIGVKETYEQYF
TRBJ2-3,many,TRBV15,CATSIQGDTQYF
TRBJ1-6,many,TRBV7-2,CASSLGTINSPLHF
TRBJ1-1,few,TRBV4-1,CASSLLGMNTEAFF
TRBJ2-3,NA,TRBV3-1,CASSQEGHTDTQYF
TRBJ1-2,few,TRBV4-1,CASSWGEAGHYGYTF
TRBJ1-2,NA,TRBV12-3/TRBV12-4,CASSLGNGYTF
TRBJ1-6,NA,TRBV7-8,CASSLDRTLRGSPLHF
TRBJ1-4,NA,TRBV5-1,CASSPGGHNEKLFF
TRBJ2-1,NA,TRBV4-3,CASSLRNNEQFF
TRBJ2-1,NA,TRBV2,CASSAGLAGLEQFF
TRBJ1-2,NA,TRBV2,CASRRTGQGDYGYTF
TRBJ1-1,few,TRBV12-5,CASGWDGGTEAFF
TRBJ2-3,few,TRBV10-3,CAISESVAGGQYTQYF
TRBJ1-1,few,TRBV5-6,CASSEDRDTEAFF
TRBJ2-3,NA,TRBV10-3,CATARGKEDTQYF
TRBJ1-1,few,TRBV5-1,CASSLTVTMNTEAFF